This T cell receptor (beta chain) was identified in a study of metastatic and nonmetastatic thyroid tumors (dated by TCRdb to the early 2020s). With regard to the full study: The researchers compared repertoires between peripheral blood samples and tumor or nodule tissue samples from patients with malignant or benign thyroid disease. Overall results and qualifications from the work: In both blood and tumor samples, TCR beta diversity was reported to be significantly higher in malignant tumors than in benign nodules.

V is cut by 2 bases and J by 1 base, and the space between the germline ends is 11 bases. The CDR3 has 15 amino acids, counting the end cysteine and phenylalanine. The read is trimmed to its CDR3 DNA, 45 bases read in frame from base 1. From the germline V gene, CDR1 is SGHTA and CDR2 is FQGNSA. This clone was detected once. Its target antigen remains unknown. Base quality data are lacking; no much larger clone is found one base away. A single read offers scant evidence. Before undergoing thyroid surgery, none of the patients had been given any kind of treatment. Patient clinical samples collected from the early 2010s to the late 2010s were retrospectively analysed using T-cell receptor beta sequencing. The library was made by PCR. Sequencing took place on an Illumina HiSeq 4000. High-throughput sequencing was used to profile the CDR3 region of the TCR beta-chain in every patient. For the original study's pipeline: The researchers built a classifier to tell apart papillary thyroid cancer patients with distant metastasis, based on CDR3 differences among clinicopathological groups. To measure repertoire diversity the researchers used the Shannon index, while the Morisita-Horn index served to gauge how similar the tumor and blood repertoires were. TCRdb reprocessing: public reads trimmed at Q25 with fastp, clones called with MiXCR, in-frame beta chains kept. TCRdb, rather than the study authors, made the V and J calls. The sample yields 35,000 to 40,000 clones; roughly 27% were counted once. The ten largest clonotypes hold 9.6% of the sample.

The receptor was isolated from a female donor with papillary thyroid cancer or a benign thyroid nodule (not recorded which). Some clones in this sample may be carry-over from other donors' samples. The sample taken for sequencing was blood. This receptor chain uses TRBV7-2 and TRBJ2-5, with no reliable assignment of the D segment. The nucleotides are TGTGCCAGCAGCTTACTATCGTGGGGCCAAGAGACCCAGTACTTC. The translation is CASSLLSWGQETQYF.